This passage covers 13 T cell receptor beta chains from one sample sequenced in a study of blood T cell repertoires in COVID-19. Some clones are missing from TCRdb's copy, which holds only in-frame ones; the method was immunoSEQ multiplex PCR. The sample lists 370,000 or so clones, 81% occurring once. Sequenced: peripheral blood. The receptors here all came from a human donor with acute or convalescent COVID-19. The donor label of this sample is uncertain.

The CDR3 DNA reads TGTGCCAGCAGTCTGACTTGGGGCTTGAACACTGAAGCTTTCTTT. Protein: CASSLTWGLNTEAFF. V and J are TRBV6-5 and TRBJ1-1; tentative D call: TRBD1 (5 bases). The germline V gene encodes CDR1 MNHEY and CDR2 SVGAGI. V was pared by 5 bases and J by 0 bases, with 13 bases between. The CDR3 is 15 amino acids.

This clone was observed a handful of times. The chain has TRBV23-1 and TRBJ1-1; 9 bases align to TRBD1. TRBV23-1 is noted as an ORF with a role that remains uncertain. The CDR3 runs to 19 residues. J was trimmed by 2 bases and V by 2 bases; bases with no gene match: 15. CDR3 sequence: CASSQPGQGTPYYNTEAFF. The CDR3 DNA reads TGCGCCAGCAGTCAACCTGGACAGGGGACTCCCTATTACAACACTGAAGCTTTCTTT.

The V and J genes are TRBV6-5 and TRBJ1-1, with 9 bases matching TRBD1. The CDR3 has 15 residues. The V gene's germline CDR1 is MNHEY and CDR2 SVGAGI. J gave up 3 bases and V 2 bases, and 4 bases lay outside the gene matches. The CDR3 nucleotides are TGTGCCAGCAGTTACCCGGGACAGGGCGACACTGAAGCTTTCTTT. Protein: CASSYPGQGDTEAFF.

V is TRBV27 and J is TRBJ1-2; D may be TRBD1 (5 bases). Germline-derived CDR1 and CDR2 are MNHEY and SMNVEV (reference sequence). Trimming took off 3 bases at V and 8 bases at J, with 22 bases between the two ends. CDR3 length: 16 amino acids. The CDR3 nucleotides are TGTGCCAGCAGTTTGTTAGGGGCCCCTTGGGAAGTCGGCTACACCTTC. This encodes CASSLLGAPWEVGYTF.

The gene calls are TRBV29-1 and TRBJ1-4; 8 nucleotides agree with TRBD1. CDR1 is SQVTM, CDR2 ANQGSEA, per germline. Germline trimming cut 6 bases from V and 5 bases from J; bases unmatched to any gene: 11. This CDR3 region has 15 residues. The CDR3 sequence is CSVTLRQGLNEKLFF. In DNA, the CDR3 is TGCAGCGTGACACTAAGACAGGGGTTGAATGAAAAACTGTTTTTT. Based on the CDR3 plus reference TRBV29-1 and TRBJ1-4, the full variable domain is SAVISQKPSRDICQRGTSLTIQCQVDSQVTMMFWYRQQPGQSLTLIATANQGSEATYESGFVIDKFPISRPNLTFSTLTVSNMSPEDSSIYLCSVTLRQGLNEKLFFGSGTQLSVL.

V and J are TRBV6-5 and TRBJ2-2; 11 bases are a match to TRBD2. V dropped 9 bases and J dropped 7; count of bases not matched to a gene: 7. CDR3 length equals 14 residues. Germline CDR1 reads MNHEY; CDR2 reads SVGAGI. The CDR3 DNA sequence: TGTGCCAGTAACTTAGCGGGAGGGGTCGGGGAGCTGTTTTTT. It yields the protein CASNLAGGVGELFF.

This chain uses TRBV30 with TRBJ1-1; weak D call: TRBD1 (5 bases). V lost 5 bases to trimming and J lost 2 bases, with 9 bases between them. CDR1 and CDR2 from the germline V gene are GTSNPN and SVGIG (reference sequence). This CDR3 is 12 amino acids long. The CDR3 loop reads CAWWRGNTEAFF. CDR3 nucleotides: TGTGCCTGGTGGAGGGGAAACACTGAAGCTTTCTTT.

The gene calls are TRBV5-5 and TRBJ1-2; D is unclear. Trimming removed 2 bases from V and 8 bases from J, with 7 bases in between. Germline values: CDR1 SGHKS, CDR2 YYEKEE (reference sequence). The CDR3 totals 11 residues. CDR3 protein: CASSLNLGYTF. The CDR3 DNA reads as TGTGCCAGCAGCTTAAATCTCGGCTACACCTTC.

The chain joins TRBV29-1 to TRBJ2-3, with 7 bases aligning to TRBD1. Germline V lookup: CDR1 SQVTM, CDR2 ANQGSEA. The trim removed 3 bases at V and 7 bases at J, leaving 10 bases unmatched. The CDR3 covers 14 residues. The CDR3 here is CSVDPSTGLNTQYF. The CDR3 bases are TGCAGCGTTGATCCCTCGACAGGGTTGAATACGCAGTATTTT.

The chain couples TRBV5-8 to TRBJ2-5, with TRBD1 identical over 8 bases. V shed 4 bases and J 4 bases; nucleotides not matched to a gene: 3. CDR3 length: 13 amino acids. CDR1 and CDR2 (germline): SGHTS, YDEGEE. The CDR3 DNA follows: TGTGCCAGCAGCCTACAGGGGGGAGAGACCCAGTACTTC. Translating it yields CASSLQGGETQYF. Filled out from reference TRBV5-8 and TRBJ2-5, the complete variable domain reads EAGVTQSPTHLIKTRGQQATLRCSPISGHTSVYWYQQALGLGLQFLLWYDEGEERNRGNFPPRFSGRQFPNYSSELNVNALELEDSALYLCASSLQGGETQYFGPGTRLLVL.

CDR3 loop: CASSESAGGLFF. The CDR3 nucleotides are TGCGCCAGCAGTGAGTCAGCAGGGGGCCTGTTTTTT. The chain recombines TRBV10-1 with TRBJ2-2; 8 bases line up with TRBD1. The trim removed 0 bases at V and 14 bases at J, leaving 2 bases unmatched. There are 12 residues in the CDR3. Germline assignment: CDR1 WNHNN and CDR2 SYGVQD (reference sequence).

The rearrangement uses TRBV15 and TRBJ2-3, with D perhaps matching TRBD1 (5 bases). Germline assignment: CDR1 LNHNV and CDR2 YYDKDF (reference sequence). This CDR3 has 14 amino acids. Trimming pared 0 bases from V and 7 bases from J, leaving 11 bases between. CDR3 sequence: CATSRDRQPHTQYF. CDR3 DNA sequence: TGTGCCACCAGCAGAGATCGACAGCCCCATACGCAGTATTTT.

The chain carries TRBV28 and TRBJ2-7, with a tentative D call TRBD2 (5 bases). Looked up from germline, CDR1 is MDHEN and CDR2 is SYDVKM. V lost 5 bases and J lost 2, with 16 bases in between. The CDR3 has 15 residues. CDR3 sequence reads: CASSNGLLTTYEQYF. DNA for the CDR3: TGTGCCAGCAGTAATGGACTTCTAACCACCTACGAGCAGTACTTC. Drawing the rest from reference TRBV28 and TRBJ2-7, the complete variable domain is DVKVTQSSRYLVKRTGEKVFLECVQDMDHENMFWYRQDPGLGLRLIYFSYDVKMKEKGDIPEGYSVSREKKERFSLILESASTNQTSMYLCASSNGLLTTYEQYFGPGTRLTVT.